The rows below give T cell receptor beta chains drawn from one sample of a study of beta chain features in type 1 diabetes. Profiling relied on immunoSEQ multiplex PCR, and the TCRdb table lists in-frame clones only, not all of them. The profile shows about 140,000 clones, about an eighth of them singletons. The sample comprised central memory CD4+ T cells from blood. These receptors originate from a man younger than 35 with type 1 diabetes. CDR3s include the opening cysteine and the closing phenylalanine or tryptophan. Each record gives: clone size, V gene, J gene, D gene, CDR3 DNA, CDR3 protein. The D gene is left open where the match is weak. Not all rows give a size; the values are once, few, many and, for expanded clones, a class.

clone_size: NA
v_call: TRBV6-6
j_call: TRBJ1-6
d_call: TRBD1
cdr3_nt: TGTGCCAGCAGTACGACAGGGAATGGAGGTGATTCACCCCTCCACTTT
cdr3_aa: CASSTTGNGGDSPLHF

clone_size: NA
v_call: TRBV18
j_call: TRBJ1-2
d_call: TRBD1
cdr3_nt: TGTGCCAGCTCACCACCAGGACAGGCGTCCTATGGCTACACCTTC
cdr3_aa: CASSPPGQASYGYTF

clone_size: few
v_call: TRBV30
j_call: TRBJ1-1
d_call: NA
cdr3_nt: TGTGCCTGGAGCCTCTATAGAACCGGGACCTGGAACACTGAAGCTTTCTTT
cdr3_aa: CAWSLYRTGTWNTEAFF

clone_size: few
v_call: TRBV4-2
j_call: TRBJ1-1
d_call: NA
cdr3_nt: TGTGCCAGCAGCGTCCCACGGGGATTGAGGGACACTGAAGCTTTCTTT
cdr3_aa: CASSVPRGLRDTEAFF

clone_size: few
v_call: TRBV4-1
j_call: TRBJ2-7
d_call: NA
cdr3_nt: TGCGCCAGCAGCCAAACCCGGTGGGAGCAGTACTTC
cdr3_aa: CASSQTRWEQYF

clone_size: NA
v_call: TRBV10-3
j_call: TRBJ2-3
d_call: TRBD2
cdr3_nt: TGTGCCATCTCTAGCGGGGGTTTTAGTGATACGCAGTATTTT
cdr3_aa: CAISSGGFSDTQYF

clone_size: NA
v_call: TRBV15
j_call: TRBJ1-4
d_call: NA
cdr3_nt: TGTGCCACCAGCAGAGATCCCTCCGTTAATGAAAAACTGTTTTTT
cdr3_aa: CATSRDPSVNEKLFF

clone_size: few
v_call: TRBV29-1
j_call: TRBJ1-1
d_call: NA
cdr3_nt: TGCAGCGTAGGGGGGGGCAGTTTGAACACTGAAGCTTTCTTT
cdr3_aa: CSVGGGSLNTEAFF

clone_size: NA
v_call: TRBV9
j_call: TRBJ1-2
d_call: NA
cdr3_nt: TGTGCCAGCAGCGAAGGGACTGTTAACTATGGCTACACCTTC
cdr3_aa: CASSEGTVNYGYTF

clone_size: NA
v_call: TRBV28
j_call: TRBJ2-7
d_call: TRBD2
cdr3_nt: TGTGCCAGCAGGGGGGACTACCAAAACTACGAGCAGTACTTC
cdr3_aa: CASRGDYQNYEQYF

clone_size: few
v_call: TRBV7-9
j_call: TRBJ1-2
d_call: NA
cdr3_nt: TGTGCCAGCAGCTCGTTAAAGGGGGATAACTATGGCTACACCTTC
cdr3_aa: CASSSLKGDNYGYTF

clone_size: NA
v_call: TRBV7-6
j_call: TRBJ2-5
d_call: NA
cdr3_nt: TGTGCCAGCAGCTTAGAGGCCGGGGAGCCAGCCGGGACCCAGTACTTC
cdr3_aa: CASSLEAGEPAGTQYF

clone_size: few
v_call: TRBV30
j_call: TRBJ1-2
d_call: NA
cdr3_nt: TGTGCCTGGAGTTTCAGGGGAGGCTATGGCTACACCTTC
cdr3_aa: CAWSFRGGYGYTF

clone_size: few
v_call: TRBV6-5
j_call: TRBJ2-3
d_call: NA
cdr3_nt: TGTGCCAGCAGTGTTACGGGGGATACGCAGTATTTT
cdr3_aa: CASSVTGDTQYF

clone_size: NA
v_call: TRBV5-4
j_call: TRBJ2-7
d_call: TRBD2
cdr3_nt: TGTGCCAGCAGCTTGCGGCGCGGGACGGGAGGCTACGAGCAGTACTTC
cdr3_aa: CASSLRRGTGGYEQYF

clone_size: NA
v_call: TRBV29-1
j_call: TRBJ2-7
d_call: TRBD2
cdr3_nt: TGCAGCGTAGCCGGGACTAGCGGGGGGGCTAACTACGAGCAGTACTTC
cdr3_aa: CSVAGTSGGANYEQYF

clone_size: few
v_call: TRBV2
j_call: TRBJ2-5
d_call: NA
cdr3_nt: TGTGCCAGCAGGGGGATTAGTGAGACCCAGTACTTC
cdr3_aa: CASRGISETQYF

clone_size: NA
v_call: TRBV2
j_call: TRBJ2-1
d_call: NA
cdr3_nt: TGTGCCAGCAGTGAACGACTAGGGGGTCAGTTCTTC
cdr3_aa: CASSERLGGQFF

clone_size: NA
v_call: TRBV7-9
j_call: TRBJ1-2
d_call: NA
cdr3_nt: TGTGCCAGCCGCTCAGGACAGCCCGGGGGCTATGGCTACACCTTC
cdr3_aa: CASRSGQPGGYGYTF

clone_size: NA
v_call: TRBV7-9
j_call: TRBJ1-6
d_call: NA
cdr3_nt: TGTGCCAGCAGTCACAATTCTATGGATTCACCCCTCCACTTT
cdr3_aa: CASSHNSMDSPLHF

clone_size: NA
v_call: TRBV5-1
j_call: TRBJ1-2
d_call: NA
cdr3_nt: TGCGCCAGCAGCTTGGAGTCCGGGGTCGGCTATGGCTACACCTTC
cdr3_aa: CASSLESGVGYGYTF

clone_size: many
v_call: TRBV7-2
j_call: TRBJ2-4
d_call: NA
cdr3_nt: TGTGCCAGCTCACTCGGTGGGGCTAGCCTAATTCAGTACTTC
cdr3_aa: CASSLGGASLIQYF

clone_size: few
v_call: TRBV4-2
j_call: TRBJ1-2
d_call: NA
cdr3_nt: TGTGCCAGCAGCCAAGATAAAACAGCTCACTATGGCTACACCTTC
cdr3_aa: CASSQDKTAHYGYTF

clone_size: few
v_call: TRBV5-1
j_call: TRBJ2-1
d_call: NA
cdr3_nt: TGCGCCAGCACTAAACTAGTGGCCGATGAGCAGTTCTTC
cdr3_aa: CASTKLVADEQFF

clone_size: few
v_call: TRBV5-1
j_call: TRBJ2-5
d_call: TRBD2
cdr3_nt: TGCGCCAGCAGCTTGGAGTCTGGCCTAGCGGGGGTTAACTTC
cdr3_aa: CASSLESGLAGVNF

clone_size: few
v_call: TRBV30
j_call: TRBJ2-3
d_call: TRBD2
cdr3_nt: TGTGCCAGAGGGGAGCGGGGGGCGGTAGATACGCAGTATTTT
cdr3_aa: CARGERGAVDTQYF

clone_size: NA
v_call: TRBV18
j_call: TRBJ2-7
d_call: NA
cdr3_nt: TGTGCCAGCTCACCTGTAATGTCAAGCTCCTACGAGCAGTACTTC
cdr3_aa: CASSPVMSSSYEQYF

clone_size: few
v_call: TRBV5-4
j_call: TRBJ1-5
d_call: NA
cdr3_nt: TGTGCCAGCAGCTACGGAGATCAGCCCCAGCATTTT
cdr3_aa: CASSYGDQPQHF

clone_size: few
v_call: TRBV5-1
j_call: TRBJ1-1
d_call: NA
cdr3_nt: TGCGCCAGCAGCTCCACGGGACGGTTGGACACTGAAGCTTTCTTT
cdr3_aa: CASSSTGRLDTEAFF

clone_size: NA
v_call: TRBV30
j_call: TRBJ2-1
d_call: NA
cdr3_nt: TGTGCCTGGAATAGAGACAGCAATGAGCAGTTCTTC
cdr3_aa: CAWNRDSNEQFF

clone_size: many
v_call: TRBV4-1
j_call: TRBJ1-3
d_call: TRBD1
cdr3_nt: TGCGCCAGCAGCCAGGGACAGCTCTCTGGAAACACCATATATTTT
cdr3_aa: CASSQGQLSGNTIYF

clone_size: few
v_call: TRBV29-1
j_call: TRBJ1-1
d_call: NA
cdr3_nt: TGCAGCGTTGAAGAAGGATTCCTCAACACTGAAGCTTTCTTT
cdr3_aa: CSVEEGFLNTEAFF

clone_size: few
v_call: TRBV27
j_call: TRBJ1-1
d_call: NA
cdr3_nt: TGTGCCAGCAGTTTAAAGGGAGGGGAATCTGGAGCTTTCTTT
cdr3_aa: CASSLKGGESGAFF

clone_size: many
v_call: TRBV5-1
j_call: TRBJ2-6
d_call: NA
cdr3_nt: TGCGCCAGCGGCAATGAAGCGGGGGCCAACGTCCTGACTTTC
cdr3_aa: CASGNEAGANVLTF

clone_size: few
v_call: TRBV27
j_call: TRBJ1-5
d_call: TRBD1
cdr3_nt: TGTGCCAGCAGCCTACAGGGGGCAGGTCAGCCCCAGCATTTT
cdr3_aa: CASSLQGAGQPQHF

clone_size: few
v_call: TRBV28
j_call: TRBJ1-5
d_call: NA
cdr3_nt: TGTGCCAGCAGTTTGCTTTATCAGCCCCAGCATTTT
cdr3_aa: CASSLLYQPQHF

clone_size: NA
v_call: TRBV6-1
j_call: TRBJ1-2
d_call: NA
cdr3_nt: TGTGCCAGCAGTAACCACGGGCAACTCTATGGCTACACCTTC
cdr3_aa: CASSNHGQLYGYTF

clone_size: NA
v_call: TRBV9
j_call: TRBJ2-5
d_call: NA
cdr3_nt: TGTGCCAGCAGCGTTGGTTGGAGAGAGACCCAGTACTTC
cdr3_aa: CASSVGWRETQYF

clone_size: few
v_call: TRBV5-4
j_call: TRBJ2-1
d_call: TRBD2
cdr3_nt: TGTGCCAGCAGCTTGACACTAGCGATAGATGAGCAGTTCTTC
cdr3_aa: CASSLTLAIDEQFF

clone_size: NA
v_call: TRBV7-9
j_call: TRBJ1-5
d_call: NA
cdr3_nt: TGTGCCAGCAGCTATATCGACGGCAATCAGCCCCAGCATTTT
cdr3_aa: CASSYIDGNQPQHF

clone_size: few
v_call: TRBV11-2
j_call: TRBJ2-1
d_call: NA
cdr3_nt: TGTGCCAGCAGCGCAACAGGGAATGAGCAGTTCTTC
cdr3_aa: CASSATGNEQFF

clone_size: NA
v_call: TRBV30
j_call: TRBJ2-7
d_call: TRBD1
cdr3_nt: TGTGCCTGGAGGAAAAGACAGGGGGCGGCGTACGAGCAGTACTTC
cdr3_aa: CAWRKRQGAAYEQYF

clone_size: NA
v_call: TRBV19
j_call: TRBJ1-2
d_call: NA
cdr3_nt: TGTGCCAGTAGGTGGCAGGGGTATGGCTACACCTTC
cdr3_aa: CASRWQGYGYTF

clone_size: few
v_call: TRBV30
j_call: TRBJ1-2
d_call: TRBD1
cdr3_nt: TGTGCCTGGAGGGCGGACAGGTGGGATGGCTACACCTTC
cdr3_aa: CAWRADRWDGYTF

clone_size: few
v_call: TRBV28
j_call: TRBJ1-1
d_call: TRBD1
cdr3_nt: TGTGCCAGCAGTTCCGGGACAGCCGTGGGGTCGACTGAAGCTTTCTTT
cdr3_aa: CASSSGTAVGSTEAFF